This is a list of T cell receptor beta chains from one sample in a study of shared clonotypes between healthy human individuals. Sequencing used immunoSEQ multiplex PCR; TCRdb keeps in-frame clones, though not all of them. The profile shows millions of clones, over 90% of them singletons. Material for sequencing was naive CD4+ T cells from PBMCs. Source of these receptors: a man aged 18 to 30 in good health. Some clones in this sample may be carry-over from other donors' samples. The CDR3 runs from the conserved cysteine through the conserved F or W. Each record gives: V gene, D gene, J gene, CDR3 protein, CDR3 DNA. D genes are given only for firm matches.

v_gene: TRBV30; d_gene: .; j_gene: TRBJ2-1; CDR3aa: CAWRVGLSSYNEQFF; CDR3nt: TGTGCCTGGAGAGTGGGGTTGAGCTCCTACAATGAGCAGTTCTTC
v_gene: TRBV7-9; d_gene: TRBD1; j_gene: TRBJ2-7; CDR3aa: CASSLTGQGAYEQYF; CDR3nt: TGTGCCAGCAGCTTAACGGGACAGGGGGCCTACGAGCAGTACTTC
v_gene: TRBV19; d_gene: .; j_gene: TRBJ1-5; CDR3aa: CASSPRGGRDGNQPQHF; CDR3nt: TGTGCCAGTAGTCCGAGAGGAGGCAGGGATGGCAATCAGCCCCAGCATTTT
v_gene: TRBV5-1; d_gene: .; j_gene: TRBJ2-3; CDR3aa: CASSLVRTTPTDTQYF; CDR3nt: TGCGCCAGCAGCTTGGTACGGACTACACCCACAGATACGCAGTATTTT
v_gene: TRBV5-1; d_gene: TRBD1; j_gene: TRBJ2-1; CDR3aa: CASSLDRGHAYNEQFF; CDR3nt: TGCGCCAGCAGCCTGGACAGGGGCCATGCCTACAATGAGCAGTTCTTC
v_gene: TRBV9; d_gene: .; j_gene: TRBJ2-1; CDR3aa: CASSVASGGVGEQFF; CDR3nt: TGTGCCAGCAGCGTAGCTTCGGGTGGGGTTGGTGAGCAGTTCTTC
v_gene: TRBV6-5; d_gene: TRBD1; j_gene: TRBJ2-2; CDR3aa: CASSFEDRANTGELFF; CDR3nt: TGTGCCAGCAGTTTTGAAGACAGGGCGAACACCGGGGAGCTGTTTTTT
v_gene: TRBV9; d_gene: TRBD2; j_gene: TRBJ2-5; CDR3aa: CASSVAGGRGETQYF; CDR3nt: TGTGCCAGCAGCGTAGCGGGAGGGAGGGGAGAGACCCAGTACTTC
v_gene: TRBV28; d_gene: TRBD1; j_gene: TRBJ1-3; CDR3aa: CASSLWEDRVGNTIYF; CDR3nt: TGTGCCAGCAGTTTATGGGAGGACAGGGTTGGAAACACCATATATTTT
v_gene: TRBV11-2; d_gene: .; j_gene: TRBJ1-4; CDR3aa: CASSLEGGIREKLFF; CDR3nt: TGTGCCAGCAGCTTAGAAGGAGGGATACGGGAAAAACTGTTTTTT
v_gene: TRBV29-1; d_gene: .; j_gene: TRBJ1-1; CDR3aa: CSVEGGGGVNTEAFF; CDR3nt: TGCAGCGTTGAGGGAGGTGGGGGAGTAAACACTGAAGCTTTCTTT
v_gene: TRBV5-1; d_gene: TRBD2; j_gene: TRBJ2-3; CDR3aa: CASSLAAGGPDTQYF; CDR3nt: TGCGCCAGCAGCCTGGCGGCGGGAGGCCCAGATACGCAGTATTTT